A single sample gave rise to the 3 T cell receptor beta chains below, sequenced in a study of molecular identifiers for immune sequencing clone quantification. A single record per CDR3 protein comes from TCRdb applying MiXCR to the PCR reads. The sample lists 90,000 or so distinct CDR3 sequences, roughly 23% occurring once. The sequenced material came from naive CD8+ T cells from blood, with Jurkat cell RNA spiked in. Noted subset: FACS-sorted CD8+CD4-CCR7+CD45RA+ naive T cells. Source of these receptors: a human donor in good health. Some libraries in this study had Jurkat cell RNA spiked in.

The chain combines TRBV21-1 with TRBJ1-5; TRBD1 reflects the table's D call only, with no check against the DNA. TRBV21-1 is annotated as a pseudogene. The CDR3 runs to 16 residues. The CDR3 sequence is CASSKARTGFHQPQHF. The CDR3 DNA reads TGTGCCAGCAGCAAAGCGCGCACAGGGTTCCATCAGCCCCAGCATTTT.

As regards this clonotype: Since a much larger clone is just one base distant, this may be a read error. As the CDR3 is not closed by the conserved phenylalanine or tryptophan, this likely results from a read error. V and J are TRBV20-1 and TRBJ1-1; 8 bases fit TRBD1. CDR3 length equals 12 residues. CDR1 DFQATT and CDR2 SNEGSKA come from the germline V gene (reference sequence). Written as DNA, the CDR3 is TGCAGAGCGACAGGGGCCCTTTATGAAGCTTTCTCT. It encodes CRATGALYEAFS.

This clonotype was seen at least ten times. The V and J genes are TRBV13 and TRBJ2-7, with D unclear. The CDR3 is 13 residues long. Per the germline V gene, CDR1 is PRHDT and CDR2 is FYEKMQ (reference sequence). Trimming shortened V by 4 bases and J by 4 bases, and 11 bases separated the two germline ends. The CDR3 reads CASSSRTEYEQYF. The CDR3 DNA follows: TGTGCCAGCAGCTCCCGGACGGAGTACGAGCAGTACTTC.